What follows describes a single T cell receptor (beta chain). No antigen is known for it. These data originate in a study of cytomegalovirus exposure and HLA in healthy donors. Whole-study findings and limits: Most observed TCR sequences were rare, whereas some public TCRs were detected in many donors. It emerged from a later analysis that several of the most significant clusters appeared to be linked to common viral pathogens.

Amplification used 60 Vbeta primers and 13 Jbeta primers. Profiled with immunoSEQ multiplex PCR; TCRdb holds only in-frame clones, not every one. The table has some 70,000 clones, almost 85% seen once. This clonotype was sampled from a man between 18 and 35 years old in good health and CMV-seronegative. Sequencing was done on a sample of PBMCs.

The CDR3 bases are TGTGCCAGCAGCCAACTAGCGGGGGGACCCACCGGGGAGCTGTTTTTT. Protein product: CASSQLAGGPTGELFF. The chain combines TRBV11-3 with TRBJ2-2, with 12 bases aligning to TRBD2. The trim removed 5 bases at V and 4 bases at J, leaving 5 bases unmatched. Germline CDR1 and CDR2: SGHNT and YENEEA. This CDR3 is built from 16 residues.